Listed here is a single TCR beta chain. TCRdb's table, derived via immunoSEQ multiplex PCR, lists solely in-frame clones and lacks some. This sample carries some 320,000 clones, 86% of them seen once, and the ten largest clones take 1.9%. Indicated treatment: around 19 received Ad26.COV2.S at low or high dose, single or two shots; about five received placebo; per-sample allocation not given. The investigators took samples on day 63 after the first vaccine or placebo injection. Germline CDR1 and CDR2: MDHEN and SYDVKM. The V gene end was trimmed by 5 bases and the J gene end by 10 bases; junction bases not matched to a gene: 13. The CDR3 totals 14 residues. The entry originates in a study of Ad26.COV2.S vaccination and SARS-CoV-2 variants.

The clonotype comes from a person between 18 and 59 years old who received the Ad26.COV2.S COVID-19 vaccine or a placebo. The specimen comprised peripheral blood, sampled in a trial of Ad26.COV2.S vaccine versus placebo. This chain uses TRBV28 with TRBJ1-2, with TRBD1 identical over 7 bases. CDR3 sequence reads: CASSPGGWTADYTF. CDR3 nucleotide sequence: TGTGCCAGCAGTCCAGGGGGGTGGACAGCCGACTACACCTTC.